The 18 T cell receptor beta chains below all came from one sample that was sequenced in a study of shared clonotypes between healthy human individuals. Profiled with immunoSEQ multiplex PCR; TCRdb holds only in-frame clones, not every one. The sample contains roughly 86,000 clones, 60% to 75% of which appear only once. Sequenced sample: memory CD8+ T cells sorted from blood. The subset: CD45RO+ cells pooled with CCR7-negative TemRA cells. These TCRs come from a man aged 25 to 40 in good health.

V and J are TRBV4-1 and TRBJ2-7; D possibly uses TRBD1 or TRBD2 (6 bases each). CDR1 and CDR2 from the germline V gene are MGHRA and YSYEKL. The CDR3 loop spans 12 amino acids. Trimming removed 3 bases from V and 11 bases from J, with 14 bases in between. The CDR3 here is CASSHGGGEKYF. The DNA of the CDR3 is TGCGCCAGCAGCCACGGAGGGGGAGAAAAGTACTTC.

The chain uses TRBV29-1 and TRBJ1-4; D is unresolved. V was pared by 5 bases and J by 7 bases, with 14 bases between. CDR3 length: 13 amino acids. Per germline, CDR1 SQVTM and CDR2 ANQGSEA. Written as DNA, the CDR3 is TGCAGCGTTTTGCTGGCAGGAGGTGAAAAACTGTTTTTT. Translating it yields CSVLLAGGEKLFF.

The CDR3 protein is CASSPGQGPEQYF. The CDR3 region has the DNA TGTGCCAGCAGCCCGGGACAGGGACCCGAGCAGTACTTC. The chain uses TRBV28 and TRBJ2-7, with 9 bases aligning to TRBD1. The trim removed 6 bases at V and 6 bases at J, leaving 6 bases unmatched. Germline V CDR1 and CDR2: MDHEN, SYDVKM. This CDR3 contains 13 residues.

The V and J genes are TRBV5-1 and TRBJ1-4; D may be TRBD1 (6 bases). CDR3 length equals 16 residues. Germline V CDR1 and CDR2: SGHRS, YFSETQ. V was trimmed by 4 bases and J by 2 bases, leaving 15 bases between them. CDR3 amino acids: CASSPVWGATNEKLFF. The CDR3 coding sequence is TGCGCCAGCAGCCCCGTTTGGGGGGCCACTAATGAAAAACTGTTTTTT.

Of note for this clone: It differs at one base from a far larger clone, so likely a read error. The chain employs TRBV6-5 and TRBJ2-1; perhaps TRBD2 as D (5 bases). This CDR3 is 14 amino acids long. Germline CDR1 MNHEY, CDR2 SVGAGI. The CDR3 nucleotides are TGTGCCAGCACTGGACCCGGGGAGAGCAATGAGCGGTTCTTC. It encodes CASTGPGESNERFF.

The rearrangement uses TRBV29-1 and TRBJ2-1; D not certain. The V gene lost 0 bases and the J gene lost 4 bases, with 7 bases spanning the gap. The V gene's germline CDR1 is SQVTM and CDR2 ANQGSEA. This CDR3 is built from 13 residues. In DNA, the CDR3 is TGCAGCGTTGAAGATCAGGTGTACAATGAGCAGTTCTTC. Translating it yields CSVEDQVYNEQFF.

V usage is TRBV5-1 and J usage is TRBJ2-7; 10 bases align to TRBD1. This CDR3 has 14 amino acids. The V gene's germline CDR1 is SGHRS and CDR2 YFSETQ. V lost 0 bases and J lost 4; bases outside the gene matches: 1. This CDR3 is CASSLGGQGYEQYF. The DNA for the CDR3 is TGCGCCAGCAGCTTGGGGGGACAGGGGTACGAGCAGTACTTC.

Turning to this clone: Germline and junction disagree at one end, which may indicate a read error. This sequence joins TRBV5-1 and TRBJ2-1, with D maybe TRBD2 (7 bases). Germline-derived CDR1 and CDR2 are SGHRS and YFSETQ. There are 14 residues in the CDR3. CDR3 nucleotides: TGCGCCAGCAGCTTGGGTAGAGGCGGGGGCCACCCTCTCTTC. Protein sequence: CASSLGRGGGHPLF.

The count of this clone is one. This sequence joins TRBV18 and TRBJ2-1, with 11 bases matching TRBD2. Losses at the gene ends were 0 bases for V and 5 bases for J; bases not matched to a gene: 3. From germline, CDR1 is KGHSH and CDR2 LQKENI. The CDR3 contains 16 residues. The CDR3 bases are TGTGCCAGCTCACCACCGTCTAGCGGGAGGAACAATGAGCAGTTCTTC. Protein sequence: CASSPPSSGRNNEQFF.

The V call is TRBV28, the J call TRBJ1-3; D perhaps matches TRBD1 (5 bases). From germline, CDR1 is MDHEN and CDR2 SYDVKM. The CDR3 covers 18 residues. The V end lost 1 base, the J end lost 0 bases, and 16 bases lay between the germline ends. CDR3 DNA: TGTGCCAGCAGTTTATCAGGGTCAGGGCTCCACTCTGGAAACACCATATATTTT. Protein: CASSLSGSGLHSGNTIYF.

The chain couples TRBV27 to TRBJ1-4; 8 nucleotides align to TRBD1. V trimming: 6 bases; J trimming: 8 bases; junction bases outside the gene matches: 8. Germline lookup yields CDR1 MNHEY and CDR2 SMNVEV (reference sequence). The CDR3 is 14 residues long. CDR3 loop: CASSPWTGSEKLFF. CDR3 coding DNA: TGTGCCAGCAGCCCCTGGACAGGGTCCGAAAAACTGTTTTTT.

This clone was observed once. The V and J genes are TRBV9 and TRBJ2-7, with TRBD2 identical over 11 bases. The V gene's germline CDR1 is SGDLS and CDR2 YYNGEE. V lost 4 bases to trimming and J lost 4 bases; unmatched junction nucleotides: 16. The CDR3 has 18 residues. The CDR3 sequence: CASSPQDLLAGVRYEQYF. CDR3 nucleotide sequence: TGTGCCAGCAGCCCCCAAGACTTACTAGCGGGAGTGCGGTACGAGCAGTACTTC. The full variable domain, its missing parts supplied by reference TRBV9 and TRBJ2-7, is DSGVTQTPKHLITATGQRVTLRCSPRSGDLSVYWYQQSLDQGLQFLIQYYNGEERAKGNILERFSAQQFPDLHSELNLSSLELGDSALYFCASSPQDLLAGVRYEQYFGPGTRLTVT.

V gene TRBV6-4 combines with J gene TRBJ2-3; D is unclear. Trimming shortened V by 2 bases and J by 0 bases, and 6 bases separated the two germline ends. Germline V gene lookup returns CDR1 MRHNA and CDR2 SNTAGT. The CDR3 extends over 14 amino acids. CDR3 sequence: CASSDGGSTDTQYF. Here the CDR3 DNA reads TGTGCCAGCAGTGACGGCGGTAGCACAGATACGCAGTATTTT.

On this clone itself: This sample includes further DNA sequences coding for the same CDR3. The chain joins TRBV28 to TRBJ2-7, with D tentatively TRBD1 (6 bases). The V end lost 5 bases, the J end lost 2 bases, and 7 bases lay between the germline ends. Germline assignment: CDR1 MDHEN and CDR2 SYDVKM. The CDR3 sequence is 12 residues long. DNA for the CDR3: TGTGCCAGCAGTGGGGGCACCTACGAGCAGTACTTC. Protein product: CASSGGTYEQYF.

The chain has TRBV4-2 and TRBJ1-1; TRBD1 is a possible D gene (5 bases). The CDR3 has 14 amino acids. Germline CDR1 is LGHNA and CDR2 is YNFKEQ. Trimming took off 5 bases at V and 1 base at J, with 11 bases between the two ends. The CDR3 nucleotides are TGTGCCAGCAGCTCGATGCAGGGGAACACTGAAGCTTTCTTT. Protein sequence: CASSSMQGNTEAFF.

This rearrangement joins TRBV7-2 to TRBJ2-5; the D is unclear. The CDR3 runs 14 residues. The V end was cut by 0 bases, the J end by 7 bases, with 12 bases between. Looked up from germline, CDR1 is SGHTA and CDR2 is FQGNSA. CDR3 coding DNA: TGTGCCAGCAGCTTAGCGCCCAGTCTTTGGACCCAGTACTTC. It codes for CASSLAPSLWTQYF. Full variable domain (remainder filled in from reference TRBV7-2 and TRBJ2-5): GAGVSQSPSNKVTEKGKDVELRCDPISGHTALYWYRQSLGQGLEFLIYFQGNSAPDKSGLPSDRFSAERTGGSVSTLTIQRTQQEDSAVYLCASSLAPSLWTQYFGPGTRLLVL.

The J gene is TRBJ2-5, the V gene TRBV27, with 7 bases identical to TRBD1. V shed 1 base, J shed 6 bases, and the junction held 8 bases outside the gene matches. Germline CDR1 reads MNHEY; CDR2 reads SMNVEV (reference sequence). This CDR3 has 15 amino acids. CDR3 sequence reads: CASSLLQGTVKTQYF. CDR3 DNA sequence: TGTGCCAGCAGTTTATTACAGGGGACGGTAAAGACCCAGTACTTC.

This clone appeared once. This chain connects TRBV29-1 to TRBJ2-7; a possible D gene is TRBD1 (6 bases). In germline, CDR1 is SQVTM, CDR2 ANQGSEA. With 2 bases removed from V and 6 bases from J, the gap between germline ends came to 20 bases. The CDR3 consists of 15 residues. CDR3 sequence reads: CSVELFQQGSSEQYF. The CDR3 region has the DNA TGCAGCGTTGAACTATTCCAACAGGGATCCAGCGAGCAGTACTTC.